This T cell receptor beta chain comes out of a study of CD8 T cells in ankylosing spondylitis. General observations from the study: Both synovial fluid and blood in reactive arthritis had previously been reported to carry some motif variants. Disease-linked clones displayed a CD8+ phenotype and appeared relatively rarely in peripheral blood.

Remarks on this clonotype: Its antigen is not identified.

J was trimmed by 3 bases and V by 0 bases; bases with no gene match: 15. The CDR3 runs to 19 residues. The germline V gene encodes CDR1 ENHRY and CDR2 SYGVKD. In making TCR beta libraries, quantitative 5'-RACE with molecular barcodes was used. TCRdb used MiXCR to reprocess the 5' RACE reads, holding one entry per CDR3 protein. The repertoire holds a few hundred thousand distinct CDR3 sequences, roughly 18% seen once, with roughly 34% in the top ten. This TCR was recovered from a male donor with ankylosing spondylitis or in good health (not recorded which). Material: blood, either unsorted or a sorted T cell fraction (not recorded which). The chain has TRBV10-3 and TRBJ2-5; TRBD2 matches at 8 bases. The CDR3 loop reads CAISESVRPTSGLEETQYF. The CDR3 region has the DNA TGTGCCATCAGTGAGTCTGTCAGACCAACTAGCGGCTTAGAAGAGACCCAGTACTTC.